This T cell receptor (beta chain) was sequenced in a study of type 1 and type 2 diabetes patients. Details on this clonotype: Antigen specificity is unknown.

Findings and caveats of the study: Age and gender were not matched between study groups, possibly biasing interpretation. Type 1 diabetes repertoires were significantly less diverse than type 2 diabetes ones.

This CDR3 contains 17 residues. Trimming removed 2 bases at V and 2 bases at J, with 19 bases between. Germline lookup yields CDR1 SGHTA and CDR2 FQGNSA. Amplification started from genomic DNA. The TCR beta CDR3 region was amplified using 30 forward and 13 reverse primers. TCRdb ran MiXCR on the multiplex PCR reads and lists one entry per CDR3 protein. This sample has under 300,000 distinct CDR3 sequences, with more than 45% found just once. The specimen was peripheral blood mononuclear cells (PBMCs). The TCR was taken from a young man with type 2 diabetes. J is TRBJ2-7 and V is TRBV7-2; no reliable D call. CDR3 in DNA: TGTGCCAGCAGCTTACTCGGGCCCGCAAGTCGAACCTACGAGCAGTACTTC. Translated: CASSLLGPASRTYEQYF. The full variable domain, completed using reference TRBV7-2 and TRBJ2-7, is GAGVSQSPSNKVTEKGKDVELRCDPISGHTALYWYRQSLGQGLEFLIYFQGNSAPDKSGLPSDRFSAERTGGSVSTLTIQRTQQEDSAVYLCASSLLGPASRTYEQYFGPGTRLTVT.